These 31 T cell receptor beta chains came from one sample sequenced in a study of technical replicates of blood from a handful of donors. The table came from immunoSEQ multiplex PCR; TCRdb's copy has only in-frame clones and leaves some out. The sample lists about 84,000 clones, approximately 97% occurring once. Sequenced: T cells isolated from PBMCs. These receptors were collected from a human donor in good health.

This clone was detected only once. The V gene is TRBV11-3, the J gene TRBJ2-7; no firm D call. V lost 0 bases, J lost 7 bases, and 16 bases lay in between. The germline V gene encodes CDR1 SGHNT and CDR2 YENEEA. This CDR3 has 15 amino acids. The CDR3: CASSLDRRDKREQYF. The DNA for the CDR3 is TGTGCCAGCAGCTTAGATAGACGTGACAAGAGAGAGCAGTACTTC.

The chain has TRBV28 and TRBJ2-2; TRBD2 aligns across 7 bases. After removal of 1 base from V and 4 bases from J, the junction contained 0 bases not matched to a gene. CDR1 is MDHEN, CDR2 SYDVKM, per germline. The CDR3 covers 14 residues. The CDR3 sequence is CASSLSSGTGELFF. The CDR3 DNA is TGTGCCAGCAGTTTATCTAGCGGCACCGGGGAGCTGTTTTTT.

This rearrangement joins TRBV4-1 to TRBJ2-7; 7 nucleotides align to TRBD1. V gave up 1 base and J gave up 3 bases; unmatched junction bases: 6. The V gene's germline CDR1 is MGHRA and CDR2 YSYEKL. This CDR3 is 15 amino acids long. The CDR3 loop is CASSQGWDSDYEQYF. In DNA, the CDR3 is TGCGCCAGCAGCCAAGGCTGGGACAGCGACTACGAGCAGTACTTC.

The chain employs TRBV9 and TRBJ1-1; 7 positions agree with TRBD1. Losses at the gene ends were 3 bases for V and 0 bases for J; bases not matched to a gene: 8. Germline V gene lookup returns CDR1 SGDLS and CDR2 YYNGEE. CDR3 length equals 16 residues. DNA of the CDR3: TGTGCCAGCAGCGCCCTACCGGGACAGATGAACACTGAAGCTTTCTTT. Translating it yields CASSALPGQMNTEAFF.

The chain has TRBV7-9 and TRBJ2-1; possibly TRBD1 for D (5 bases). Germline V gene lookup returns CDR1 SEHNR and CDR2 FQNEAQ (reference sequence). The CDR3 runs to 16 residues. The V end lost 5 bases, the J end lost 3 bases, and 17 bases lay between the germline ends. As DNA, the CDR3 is TGTGCCAGCAGCCCCCGCAGGGCCCTCCTCTACAATGAGCAGTTCTTC. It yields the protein CASSPRRALLYNEQFF.

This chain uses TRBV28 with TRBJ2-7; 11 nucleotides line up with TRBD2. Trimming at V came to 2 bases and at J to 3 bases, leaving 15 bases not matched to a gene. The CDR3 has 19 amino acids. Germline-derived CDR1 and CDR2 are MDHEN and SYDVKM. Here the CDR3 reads CASSLGGLAGNWVGYEQYF. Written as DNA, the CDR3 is TGTGCCAGCAGTTTAGGTGGACTAGCGGGCAACTGGGTGGGCTACGAGCAGTACTTC.

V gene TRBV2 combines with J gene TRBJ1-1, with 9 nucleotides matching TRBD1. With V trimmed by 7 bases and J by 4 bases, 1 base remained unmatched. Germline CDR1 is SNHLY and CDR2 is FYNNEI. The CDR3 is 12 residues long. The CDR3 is CASMTGGTEAFF. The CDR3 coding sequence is TGTGCCAGCATGACAGGGGGCACTGAAGCTTTCTTT. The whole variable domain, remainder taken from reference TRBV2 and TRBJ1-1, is EPEVTQTPSHQVTQMGQEVILRCVPISNHLYFYWYRQILGQKVEFLVSFYNNEISEKSEIFDDQFSVERPDGSNFTLKIRSTKLEDSAMYFCASMTGGTEAFFGQGTRLTVV.

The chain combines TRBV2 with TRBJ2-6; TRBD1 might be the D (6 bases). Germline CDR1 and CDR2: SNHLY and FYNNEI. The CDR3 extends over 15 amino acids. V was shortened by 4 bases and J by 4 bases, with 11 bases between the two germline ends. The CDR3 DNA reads TGTGCCAGCAGTGTACAGGGTTTGGGGGCCAACGTCCTGACTTTC. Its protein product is CASSVQGLGANVLTF.

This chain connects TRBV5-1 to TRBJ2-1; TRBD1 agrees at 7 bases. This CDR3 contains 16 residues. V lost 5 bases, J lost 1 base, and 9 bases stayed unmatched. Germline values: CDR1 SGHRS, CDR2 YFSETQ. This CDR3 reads CASSSRMDRSYNEQFF. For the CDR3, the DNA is TGCGCCAGCAGTTCTCGGATGGACAGGTCCTACAATGAGCAGTTCTTC.

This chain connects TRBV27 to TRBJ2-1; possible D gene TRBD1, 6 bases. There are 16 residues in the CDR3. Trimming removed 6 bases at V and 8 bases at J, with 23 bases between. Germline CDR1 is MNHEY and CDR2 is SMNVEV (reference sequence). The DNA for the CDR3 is TGTGCCAGCAGACCAAGTCCTAGTTTGGGACATTATGAGCAGTTCTTC. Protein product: CASRPSPSLGHYEQFF.

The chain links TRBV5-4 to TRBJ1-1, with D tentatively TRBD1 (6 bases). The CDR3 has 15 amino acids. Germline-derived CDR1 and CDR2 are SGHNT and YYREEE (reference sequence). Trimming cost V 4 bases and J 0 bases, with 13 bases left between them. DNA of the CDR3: TGTGCCAGCAGCATCAGGGGCGCCTTGAACACTGAAGCTTTCTTT. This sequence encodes CASSIRGALNTEAFF.

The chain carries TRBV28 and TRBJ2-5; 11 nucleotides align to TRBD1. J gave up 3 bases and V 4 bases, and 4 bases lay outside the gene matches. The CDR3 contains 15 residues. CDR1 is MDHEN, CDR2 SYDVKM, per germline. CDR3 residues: CASSSPGQGEETQYF. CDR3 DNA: TGTGCCAGCAGTTCACCGGGACAGGGGGAAGAGACCCAGTACTTC.

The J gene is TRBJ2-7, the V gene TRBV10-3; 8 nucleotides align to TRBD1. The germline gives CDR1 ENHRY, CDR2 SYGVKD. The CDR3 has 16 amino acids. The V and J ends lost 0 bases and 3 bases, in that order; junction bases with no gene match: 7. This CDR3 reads CAISESRTGTSYEQYF. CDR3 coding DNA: TGTGCCATCAGTGAGTCGCGGACAGGGACGAGCTACGAGCAGTACTTC.

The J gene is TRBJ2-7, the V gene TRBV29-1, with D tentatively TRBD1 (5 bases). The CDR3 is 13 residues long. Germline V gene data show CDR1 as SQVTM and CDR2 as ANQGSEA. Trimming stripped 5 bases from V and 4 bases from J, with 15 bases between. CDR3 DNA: TGCAGCGTTAGTGGACAAGGACAATACGAGCAGTACTTC. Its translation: CSVSGQGQYEQYF.

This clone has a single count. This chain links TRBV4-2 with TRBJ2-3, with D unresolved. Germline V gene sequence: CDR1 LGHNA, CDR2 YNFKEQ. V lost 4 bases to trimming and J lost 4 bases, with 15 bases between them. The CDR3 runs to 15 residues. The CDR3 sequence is CASSPRNGPADTQYF. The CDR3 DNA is TGTGCCAGCAGCCCCCGAAATGGGCCCGCAGATACGCAGTATTTT.

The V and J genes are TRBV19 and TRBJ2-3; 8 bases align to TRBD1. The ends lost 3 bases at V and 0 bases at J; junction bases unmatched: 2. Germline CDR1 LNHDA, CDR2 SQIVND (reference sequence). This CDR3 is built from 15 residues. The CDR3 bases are TGTGCCAGTAGTATTGGACAGGGTAGCACAGATACGCAGTATTTT. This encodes CASSIGQGSTDTQYF.

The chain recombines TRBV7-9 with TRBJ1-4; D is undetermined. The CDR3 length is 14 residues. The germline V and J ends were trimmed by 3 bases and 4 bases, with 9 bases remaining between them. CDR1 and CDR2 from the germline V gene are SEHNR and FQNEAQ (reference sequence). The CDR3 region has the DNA TGTGCCAGCAGCTTCTACGGTTTTAATGAAAAACTGTTTTTT. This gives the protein CASSFYGFNEKLFF.

CDR3 in amino acids: CASSSDRGSTEAFF. In nucleotides, the CDR3 is TGTGCCAGCAGTTCGGACAGAGGAAGCACTGAAGCTTTCTTT. This chain links TRBV28 with TRBJ1-1; possible D gene TRBD1, 6 bases. Trimming shortened V by 4 bases and J by 4 bases, and 13 bases separated the two germline ends. The germline gives CDR1 MDHEN, CDR2 SYDVKM. The CDR3 extends over 14 amino acids.

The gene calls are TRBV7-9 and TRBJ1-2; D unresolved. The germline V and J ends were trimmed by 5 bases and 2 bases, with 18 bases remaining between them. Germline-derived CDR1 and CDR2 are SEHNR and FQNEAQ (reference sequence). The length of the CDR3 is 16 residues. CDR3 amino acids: CASSTNIISHNYGYTF. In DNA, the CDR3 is TGTGCCAGCAGCACTAATATTATCTCACACAACTATGGCTACACCTTC. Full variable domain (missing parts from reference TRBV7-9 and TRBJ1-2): DTGVSQNPRHKITKRGQNVTFRCDPISEHNRLYWYRQTLGQGPEFLTYFQNEAQLEKSRLLSDRFSAERPKGSFSTLEIQRTEQGDSAMYLCASSTNIISHNYGYTFGSGTRLTVV.

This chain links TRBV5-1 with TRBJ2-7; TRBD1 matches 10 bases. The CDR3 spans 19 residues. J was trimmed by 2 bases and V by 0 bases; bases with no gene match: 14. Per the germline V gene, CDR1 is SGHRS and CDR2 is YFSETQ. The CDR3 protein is CASSLAPGQGRGGPYEQYF. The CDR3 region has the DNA TGCGCCAGCAGCTTGGCCCCGGGACAGGGGCGTGGAGGGCCCTACGAGCAGTACTTC.

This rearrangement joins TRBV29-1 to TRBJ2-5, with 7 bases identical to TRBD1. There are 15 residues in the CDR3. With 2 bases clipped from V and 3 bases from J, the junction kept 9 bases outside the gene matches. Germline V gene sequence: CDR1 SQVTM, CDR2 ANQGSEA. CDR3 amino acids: CSVELTGTEEETQYF. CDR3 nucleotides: TGCAGCGTTGAACTGACAGGGACGGAGGAAGAGACCCAGTACTTC.

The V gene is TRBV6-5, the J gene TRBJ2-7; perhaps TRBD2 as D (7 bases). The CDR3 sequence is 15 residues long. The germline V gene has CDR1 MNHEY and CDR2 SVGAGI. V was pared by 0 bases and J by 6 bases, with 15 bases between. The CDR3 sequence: CASSYSGWGGSEQYF. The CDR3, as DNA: TGTGCCAGCAGTTACTCAGGGTGGGGGGGCTCCGAGCAGTACTTC.

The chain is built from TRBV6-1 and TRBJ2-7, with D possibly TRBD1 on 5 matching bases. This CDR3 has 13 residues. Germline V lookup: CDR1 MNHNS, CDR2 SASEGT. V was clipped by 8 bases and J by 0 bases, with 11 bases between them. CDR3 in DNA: TGTGCCAGCCGTACTGGGGCCTCCTACGAGCAGTACTTC. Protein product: CASRTGASYEQYF.

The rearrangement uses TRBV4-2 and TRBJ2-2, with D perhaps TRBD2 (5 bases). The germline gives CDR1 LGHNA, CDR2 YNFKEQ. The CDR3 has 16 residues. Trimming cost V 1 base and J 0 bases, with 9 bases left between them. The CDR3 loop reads CASSQVGLTNTGELFF. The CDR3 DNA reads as TGTGCCAGCAGCCAAGTTGGACTCACGAACACCGGGGAGCTGTTTTTT.

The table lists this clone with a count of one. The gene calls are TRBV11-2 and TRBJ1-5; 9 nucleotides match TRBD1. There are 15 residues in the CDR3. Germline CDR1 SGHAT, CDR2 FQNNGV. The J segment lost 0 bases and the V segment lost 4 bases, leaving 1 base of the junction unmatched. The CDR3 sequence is CASSSGQGSNQPQHF. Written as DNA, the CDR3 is TGTGCCAGCAGCTCGGGACAGGGTAGCAATCAGCCCCAGCATTTT.

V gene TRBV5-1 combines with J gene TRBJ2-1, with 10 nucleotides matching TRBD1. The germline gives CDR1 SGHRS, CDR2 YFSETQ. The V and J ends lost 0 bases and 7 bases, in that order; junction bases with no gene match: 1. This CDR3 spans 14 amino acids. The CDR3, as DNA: TGCGCCAGCAGCTTGGGGGACAGGGGTAATGAGCAGTTCTTC. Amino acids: CASSLGDRGNEQFF.

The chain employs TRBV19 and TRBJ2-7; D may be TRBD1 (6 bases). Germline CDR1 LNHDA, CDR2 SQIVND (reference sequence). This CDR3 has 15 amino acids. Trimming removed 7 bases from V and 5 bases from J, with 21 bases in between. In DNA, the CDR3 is TGTGCCAGTACCCCAGGCGTATCAGGGGTCCACGAGCAGTACTTC. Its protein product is CASTPGVSGVHEQYF.

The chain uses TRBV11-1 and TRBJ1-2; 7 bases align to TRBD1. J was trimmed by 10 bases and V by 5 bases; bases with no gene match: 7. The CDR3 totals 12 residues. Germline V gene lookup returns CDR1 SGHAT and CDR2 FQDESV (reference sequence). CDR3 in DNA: TGTGCCAGCAGCCGGGGACAGCTAGACTACACCTTC. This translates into CASSRGQLDYTF.

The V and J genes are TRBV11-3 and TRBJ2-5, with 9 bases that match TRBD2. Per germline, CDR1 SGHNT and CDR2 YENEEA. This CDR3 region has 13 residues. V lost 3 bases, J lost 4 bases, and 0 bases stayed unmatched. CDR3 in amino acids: CASSLRGGETQYF. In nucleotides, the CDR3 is TGTGCCAGCAGCTTGCGGGGGGGAGAGACCCAGTACTTC.

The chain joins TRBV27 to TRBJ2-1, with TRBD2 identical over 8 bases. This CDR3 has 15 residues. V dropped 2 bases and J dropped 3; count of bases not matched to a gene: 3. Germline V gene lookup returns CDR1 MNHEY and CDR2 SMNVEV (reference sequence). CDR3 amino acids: CASSLTGGSYNEQFF. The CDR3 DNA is TGTGCCAGCAGTTTAACGGGGGGGAGCTACAATGAGCAGTTCTTC.

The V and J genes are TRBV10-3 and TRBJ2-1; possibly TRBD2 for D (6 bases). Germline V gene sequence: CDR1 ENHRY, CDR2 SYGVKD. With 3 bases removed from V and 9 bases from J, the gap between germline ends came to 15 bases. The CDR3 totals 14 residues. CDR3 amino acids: CAISELTGVGEQFF. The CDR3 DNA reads TGTGCCATCAGTGAACTTACGGGAGTCGGTGAGCAGTTCTTC.